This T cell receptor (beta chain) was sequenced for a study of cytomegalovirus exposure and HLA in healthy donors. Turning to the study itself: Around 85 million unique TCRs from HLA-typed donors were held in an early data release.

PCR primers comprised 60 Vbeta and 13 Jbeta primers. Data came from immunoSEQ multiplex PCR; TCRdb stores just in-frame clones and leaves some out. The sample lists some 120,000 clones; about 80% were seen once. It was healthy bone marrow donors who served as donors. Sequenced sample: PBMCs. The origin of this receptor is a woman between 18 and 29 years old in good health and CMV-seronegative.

Here the CDR3 reads CASSRAPNTEAFF. For the CDR3, the DNA is TGTGCCAGTAGTAGAGCGCCCAACACTGAAGCTTTCTTT. The chain combines TRBV19 with TRBJ1-1, with unresolved D. V was shortened by 4 bases and J by 2 bases, with 8 bases between the two germline ends. Germline assignment: CDR1 LNHDA and CDR2 SQIVND (reference sequence). The CDR3 is 13 residues long.